The source of this TCR beta chain is a study of cytomegalovirus exposure and HLA in healthy donors. CDR1 and CDR2 (germline): SEHNR, FQNEAQ (reference sequence). J was trimmed by 4 bases and V by 5 bases; bases with no gene match: 5. This CDR3 spans 13 amino acids. This clone has just one count. Primers for the PCR totalled 60 Vbeta and 13 Jbeta. Per the authors' pipeline: Counted up in a later analysis, unique TCR beta chains came to about 80 million, with 9.5 million to 13 million shared. Libraries were prepared by immunoSEQ multiplex PCR; TCRdb keeps only in-frame clonotypes and omits some of them. V, J and clone size were drawn from that table, and D and trimming were deduced from the DNA. The table lists around 150,000 clones, about four fifths of them singletons.

This TCR derives from a male donor in good health and CMV-seropositive. The chain joins TRBV7-9 to TRBJ2-7, with 7 bases that match TRBD1. Sequencing was carried out using PBMCs. CDR3 region: CASSLTGVYEQYF. CDR3 DNA sequence: TGTGCCAGCAGCCTCACAGGGGTTTACGAGCAGTACTTC.